Shown below are 2 T cell receptor beta chains from a single sample sequenced in a study of PD-1 blockade in classical Hodgkin lymphoma. Time point: cycle 4 day 1 (C4D1), after 6 weeks of nivolumab. Relapses following autologous stem cell transplantation were seen in all patients, with brentuximab vedotin exposure varying. Method: immunoSEQ multiplex PCR; TCRdb's copy keeps in-frame clones and lacks some. The profile shows around 7,300 clones, 86% of them singletons. The sample here was peripheral blood mononuclear cells (PBMCs), taken before the fourth cycle of nivolumab. The source is a human donor with classical Hodgkin lymphoma.

V gene TRBV10-2 combines with J gene TRBJ1-4; maybe TRBD1 (5 bases). The CDR3 spans 14 residues. V dropped 4 bases and J dropped 0 bases, with 6 bases sitting between them. CDR1 is WSHSY and CDR2 is SAAADI in the germline V gene. CDR3 residues: CASSATATNEKLFF. CDR3 in DNA: TGCGCCAGCAGTGCGACAGCAACTAATGAAAAACTGTTTTTT.

This chain links TRBV5-5 with TRBJ2-7; D is unresolved. This CDR3 region has 14 residues. V lost 1 base and J lost 2, with 10 bases in between. Germline CDR1 is SGHKS and CDR2 is YYEKEE (reference sequence). In nucleotides, the CDR3 is TGTGCCAGCAGCTTGATTCCCGGACCCTACGAGCAGTACGTC. Amino acid sequence: CASSLIPGPYEQYV.